The rows below give T cell receptor beta chains drawn from one sample of a study of CD8 T cells in ankylosing spondylitis. Each CDR3 protein gets one entry after TCRdb re-called the 5' RACE reads with MiXCR. The sample has under 150,000 distinct CDR3 sequences, 17% seen once; the top ten hold 25% to 40%. Sequenced: blood, either unsorted or a sorted T cell fraction (not recorded which). The source is a male donor with ankylosing spondylitis. CDR3s include the opening cysteine and the closing phenylalanine or tryptophan. D genes are given only for firm matches. Size values are once, few and many counts, or a class for expanded clones, and some rows have none.

>TRBV10-3|.|TRBD1|TRBJ2-7
CAISRQQGRLYDKQYF
TGTGCCATCAGTCGGCAACAGGGGCGATTGTACGACAAGCAGTACTTC
>TRBV6-6|.|TRBD2|TRBJ2-1
CAIGTSGRAQFF
TGTGCCATCGGGACTAGCGGGAGGGCCCAGTTCTTC
>TRBV12-3/TRBV12-4|.|TRBD1|TRBJ1-1
CASRGTVGQPNTEAFF
TGTGCCAGCAGGGGGACCGTGGGACAGCCGAACACTGAAGCTTTCTTT
>TRBV28|.|.|TRBJ1-5
CASSFAGMPMQPQHF
TGTGCCAGCAGTTTCGCGGGGATGCCCATGCAGCCCCAGCATTTT
>TRBV14|few|TRBD2|TRBJ2-7
CASSQELLAGVPYEQYF
TGTGCCAGCAGCCAAGAGCTCCTAGCGGGAGTTCCCTACGAGCAGTACTTC
>TRBV7-6|.|TRBD2|TRBJ2-1
CASSPGLAEYNEQFF
TGTGCCAGCAGCCCAGGACTAGCGGAGTACAATGAGCAGTTCTTC
>TRBV5-1|.|TRBD2|TRBJ2-3
CASSRSGLARSTDTQYF
TGCGCCAGCAGCCGGAGCGGACTAGCGAGATCCACAGATACGCAGTATTTT
>TRBV27|.|.|TRBJ2-7
CASSSAVYDEQYF
TGTGCCAGCAGCTCGGCTGTCTACGACGAGCAGTACTTC
>TRBV27|few|TRBD2|TRBJ2-1
CASSSGTSGSHEQFF
TGTGCCAGCAGTTCCGGGACTAGCGGGAGCCATGAGCAGTTCTTC
>TRBV7-9|.|.|TRBJ2-3
CASSTTDTQYF
TGTGCCAGCTCCACCACAGATACGCAGTATTTT
>TRBV5-1|few|TRBD2|TRBJ2-1
CASRTYREGLNEQFF
TGCGCCAGCAGGACGTACCGGGAGGGCCTAAATGAGCAGTTCTTC
>TRBV10-2|few|TRBD2|TRBJ2-3
CASTRTSASTDTQYF
TGCGCCAGCACAAGGACTAGCGCTAGCACAGATACGCAGTATTTT
>TRBV6-1|few|TRBD1|TRBJ1-5
CASSDGRRGRIFEPQHF
TGTGCCAGCAGTGACGGTCGAAGGGGGCGGATATTTGAACCCCAGCATTTT
>TRBV7-9|few|.|TRBJ1-2
CANPRRSGPVSGYTF
TGTGCCAACCCTAGGAGGTCAGGGCCCGTCTCTGGCTACACCTTC
>TRBV20-1|few|.|TRBJ1-2
CSANRVTSNYGYTF
TGCAGTGCGAACAGGGTGACATCTAACTATGGCTACACCTTC
>TRBV7-2|.|TRBD2|TRBJ2-1
CASSPYLIAGNEQFF
TGTGCCAGCAGCCCCTATTTGATAGCGGGTAATGAGCAGTTCTTC
>TRBV27|few|.|TRBJ2-1
CASGSHNEQFF
TGTGCCAGCGGGTCTCACAATGAGCAGTTCTTC
>TRBV9|once|TRBD2|TRBJ2-7
CASSVYASGREQYF
TGTGCCAGCAGCGTTTATGCTAGCGGGCGCGAGCAGTACTTC
>TRBV19|.|.|TRBJ2-7
CASSGSPSYEQYF
TGTGCCAGTAGTGGGAGTCCCAGCTACGAGCAGTACTTC
>TRBV18|.|TRBD1|TRBJ2-7
CASSPPAEGQGEQYF
TGTGCCAGCTCACCACCCGCGGAGGGACAGGGCGAGCAGTACTTC
>TRBV7-9|.|.|TRBJ2-1
CASSPRGGSSYNEQFF
TGTGCCAGCAGCCCGAGAGGGGGGAGCTCCTACAATGAGCAGTTCTTC
>TRBV4-3|.|TRBD1|TRBJ2-7
CASSQDDFGTASYEQYF
TGCGCCAGCAGCCAAGACGACTTTGGGACAGCCTCCTACGAGCAGTACTTC
>TRBV3-1|few|.|TRBJ1-5
CASSQGSGIHQPQHF
TGTGCCAGCAGCCAAGGTTCGGGGATCCATCAGCCCCAGCATTTT
>TRBV7-3|few|.|TRBJ2-7
CASSLLGRESYEQYF
TGTGCCAGCAGCTTATTGGGCAGGGAATCCTACGAGCAGTACTTC
>TRBV6-5|few|TRBD2|TRBJ2-2
CASSTLAGGLSGELFF
TGTGCCAGCAGTACTTTAGCGGGAGGGTTGAGCGGGGAGCTGTTTTTT
>TRBV20-1|.|TRBD1|TRBJ2-1
CSARGSRNEQFF
TGCAGTGCCAGGGGGTCGAGGAATGAGCAGTTCTTC
>TRBV27|.|.|TRBJ2-1
CASSSVRGNEQFF
.
>TRBV18|.|TRBD1|TRBJ2-2
CASSHTSRTGITGELFF
TGTGCCAGCTCGCACACATCCCGGACAGGGATCACCGGGGAGCTGTTTTTT
>TRBV5-5|few|.|TRBJ2-7
CASSSDTADYEQYF
TGTGCCAGCAGCTCGGACACCGCGGACTACGAGCAGTACTTC
>TRBV4-1|few|.|TRBJ1-5
CASSRRDSNQPQHF
TGCGCCAGCAGCCGGAGGGATAGCAATCAGCCCCAGCATTTT
>TRBV20-1|few|TRBD1|TRBJ2-5
CSARSTGGEETQYF
TGCAGTGCTAGGTCGACAGGGGGCGAAGAGACCCAGTACTTC
>TRBV7-9|.|.|TRBJ1-2
CASSLWGATGYTF
TGTGCCAGCAGCTTATGGGGGGCAACTGGCTACACCTTC
>TRBV6-2/TRBV6-3|few|TRBD1|TRBJ2-3
CASSYDGTVTDTQYF
TGTGCCAGCAGTTACGACGGGACAGTCACAGATACGCAGTATTTT
>TRBV7-6|.|.|TRBJ2-7
CASSLTVGYGQYF
TGTGCCAGCAGCTTAACGGTTGGATACGGGCAGTACTTC
>TRBV24-1|few|.|TRBJ2-2
CATSDMSGELFF
TGTGCCACCAGTGATATGTCCGGGGAGCTGTTTTTT
>TRBV27|.|.|TRBJ2-5
CASSPLASAYQETQYF
TGTGCCAGCAGCCCCCTCGCTAGCGCCTACCAAGAGACCCAGTACTTC
>TRBV11-1|.|.|TRBJ1-5
CASSHGTGTLPNRNQPQHF
TGTGCCAGCAGCCATGGAACCGGGACCCTTCCAAATAGAAATCAGCCCCAGCATTTT
>TRBV12-3/TRBV12-4|many|.|TRBJ2-1
CASSLWDLGYNEQFF
TGTGCCAGCAGTTTATGGGACTTGGGTTACAATGAGCAGTTCTTC
>TRBV20-1|.|.|TRBJ2-1
CSATLGGNEQFF
TGCAGTGCTACCCTCGGAGGCAATGAGCAGTTCTTC
>TRBV6-6|few|.|TRBJ2-3
CASGRQQTDTQYF
TGTGCCAGCGGGCGTCAACAGACAGATACGCAGTATTTT
>TRBV28|.|TRBD1|TRBJ1-3
CASSSYRGQSGNTIYF
TGTGCCAGCAGTTCGTACAGGGGGCAGTCGGGAAACACCATATATTTT